Presented here are 25 T cell receptor beta chains from one specimen sequenced in a study of vaccination effects on CD4 cells after COVID-19. The data were produced by immunoSEQ multiplex PCR, yet TCRdb's version contains in-frame clones alone and is incomplete. The profile shows 50,000 or so clones, 65% to 75% of them singletons. These receptors lack a known antigen. Isolation of CD4+ T cells took place after more than 9 days of culture. The individual was infected with SARS-CoV-2 between March and December 2020, as confirmed by PCR. Two-dose BNT162b2 or mRNA-1273 vaccination was given to participants. The sample in question was CD4+ T cells from PBMCs cultured without peptide, obtained after COVID-19 vaccination. All receptors derive from a human donor who had a prior SARS-CoV-2 infection.

The rearrangement uses TRBV7-2 and TRBJ1-2; D gene uncertain. V dropped 5 bases and J dropped 1 base, with 23 bases sitting between them. The germline gives CDR1 SGHTA, CDR2 FQGNSA. The CDR3 extends over 18 amino acids. The CDR3 reads CASSPGLLSPNVNYGYTF. The CDR3 DNA reads as TGTGCCAGCAGCCCCGGACTGCTTTCCCCCAACGTTAACTATGGCTACACCTTC.

The rearrangement uses TRBV28 and TRBJ2-2; 9 nucleotides match TRBD1. CDR1 MDHEN and CDR2 SYDVKM come from the germline V gene. The CDR3 sequence is 14 residues long. Germline trimming cut 5 bases from V and 5 bases from J; bases unmatched to any gene: 3. The CDR3 sequence is CASSPGTGTGELFF. As DNA, the CDR3 is TGTGCCAGCAGTCCCGGGACAGGGACCGGGGAGCTGTTTTTT.

This clone was counted a single time. The chain carries TRBV2 and TRBJ2-1; 12 positions match TRBD2. With 5 bases clipped from V and 15 bases from J, the junction kept 5 bases outside the gene matches. The CDR3 is 12 residues long. Germline V gene data show CDR1 as SNHLY and CDR2 as FYNNEI. In nucleotides, the CDR3 is TGTGCCAGCAGTACTAGCGGGGGGCCGGCGTTCTTC. It specifies CASSTSGGPAFF.

The V call is TRBV20-1, the J call TRBJ2-1; 9 nucleotides match TRBD2. V shed 3 bases and J 8 bases; nucleotides not matched to a gene: 14. CDR1 and CDR2 (germline): DFQATT, SNEGSKA (reference sequence). The CDR3 covers 16 residues. CDR3: CSASRPVAGAVYEQFF. DNA for the CDR3: TGCAGTGCTAGTCGGCCAGTAGCGGGAGCGGTATATGAGCAGTTCTTC.

The rearrangement uses TRBV11-3 and TRBJ2-3; 10 bases match TRBD2. V lost 1 base and J lost 4; bases outside the gene matches: 17. The CDR3 contains 20 residues. Germline assignment: CDR1 SGHNT and CDR2 YENEEA. CDR3 in amino acids: CASSLALGLAGVERADTQYF. The CDR3 coding sequence is TGTGCCAGCAGCTTAGCCCTCGGGCTAGCGGGAGTAGAAAGGGCAGATACGCAGTATTTT.

The chain employs TRBV28 and TRBJ1-1; the D is unclear. The V end lost 1 base, the J end lost 4 bases, and 16 bases lay between the germline ends. Germline V gives CDR1 MDHEN, CDR2 SYDVKM. The CDR3 is made up of 16 amino acids. CDR3 region: CASSLFGLPGSTEAFF. The CDR3 nucleotides are TGTGCCAGCAGTTTATTCGGCCTACCGGGGAGCACTGAAGCTTTCTTT.

J is TRBJ2-3 and V is TRBV19; D unclear. Germline-derived CDR1 and CDR2 are LNHDA and SQIVND (reference sequence). The CDR3 runs 13 residues. With 3 bases removed from V and 4 bases from J, the gap between germline ends came to 8 bases. The DNA for the CDR3 is TGTGCCAGTAGTATTTTCCCCCCAGATACGCAGTATTTT. The encoded protein is CASSIFPPDTQYF.

The J gene is TRBJ1-3, the V gene TRBV6-1; the D gene is possibly TRBD1 (5 bases). Looked up from germline, CDR1 is MNHNS and CDR2 is SASEGT. Deletions cut 2 bases from V and 7 bases from J, with 15 bases between. The CDR3 has 15 residues. The CDR3 DNA reads TGTGCCAGCAGTGAATCCCAGAGCAGGGTGAACACCATATATTTT. Its translation is CASSESQSRVNTIYF.

This clone was recorded a few times. V usage is TRBV7-3 and J usage is TRBJ2-6, with D uncertain. The CDR3 has 15 amino acids. V lost 5 bases and J 0 bases, leaving 8 bases between the germline ends. From germline, CDR1 is SGHTA and CDR2 FQGTGA. CDR3 residues: CASSPTNSGANVLTF. The CDR3 DNA is TGTGCCAGCAGCCCAACAAACTCTGGGGCCAACGTCCTGACTTTC.

The rearrangement joins TRBV9 to TRBJ2-5; 11 bases line up with TRBD2. The germline V gene encodes CDR1 SGDLS and CDR2 YYNGEE. There are 16 residues in the CDR3. V was clipped by 2 bases and J by 2 bases; unmatched bases: 5. The CDR3 DNA reads TGTGCCAGCAGCGTCGCTAGCGGGGGGACACAAGAGACCCAGTACTTC. It codes for CASSVASGGTQETQYF. The full variable domain, in which reference TRBV9 and TRBJ2-5 provide the parts outside the CDR3, is DSGVTQTPKHLITATGQRVTLRCSPRSGDLSVYWYQQSLDQGLQFLIQYYNGEERAKGNILERFSAQQFPDLHSELNLSSLELGDSALYFCASSVASGGTQETQYFGPGTRLLVL.

The chain uses TRBV18 and TRBJ2-7, with no clear D. CDR3 length: 11 residues. Germline V CDR1 and CDR2: KGHSH, LQKENI. The V end lost 6 bases, the J end lost 9 bases, and 12 bases lay between the germline ends. This CDR3 reads CASSPDWGQYF. CDR3 DNA sequence: TGTGCCAGCTCCCCTGACTGGGGGCAGTACTTC.

J is TRBJ1-1 and V is TRBV6-5; D possibly corresponds to TRBD1 (5 bases). Per the germline V gene, CDR1 is MNHEY and CDR2 is SVGAGI. Trimming shortened V by 6 bases and J by 3 bases, and 11 bases separated the two germline ends. This CDR3 has 13 residues. CDR3 sequence: CASREGLYTEAFF. In nucleotides, the CDR3 is TGTGCCAGCAGAGAGGGGCTTTACACTGAAGCTTTCTTT.

DNA of the CDR3: TGTGCCAGCAGTGAAGCCAGTCCGGGGCAGGGCAACTATGGCTACACCTTC. It codes for CASSEASPGQGNYGYTF. The chain carries TRBV2 and TRBJ1-2; D may be TRBD1 (5 bases). This CDR3 is built from 17 residues. Trimming pared 0 bases from V and 2 bases from J, leaving 16 bases between. CDR1 and CDR2 from the germline V gene are SNHLY and FYNNEI. Looking up the rest from reference TRBV2 and TRBJ1-2 gives the full variable domain: EPEVTQTPSHQVTQMGQEVILRCVPISNHLYFYWYRQILGQKVEFLVSFYNNEISEKSEIFDDQFSVERPDGSNFTLKIRSTKLEDSAMYFCASSEASPGQGNYGYTFGSGTRLTVV.

The rearrangement uses TRBV5-1 and TRBJ1-1; D possibly corresponds to TRBD1 (5 bases). The CDR3 loop spans 14 amino acids. The V gene lost 0 bases and the J gene lost 0 bases, with 6 bases spanning the gap. Germline V lookup: CDR1 SGHRS, CDR2 YFSETQ. The CDR3 region has the DNA TGCGCCAGCAGCTTGGGACAGATGAACACTGAAGCTTTCTTT. Its protein is CASSLGQMNTEAFF.

The table lists this clone with a few counts. The rearrangement joins TRBV5-4 to TRBJ1-1; D not certain. The V end lost 0 bases, the J end lost 5 bases, and 8 bases lay between the germline ends. The CDR3 extends over 13 amino acids. The germline gives CDR1 SGHNT, CDR2 YYREEE (reference sequence). DNA of the CDR3: TGTGCCAGCAGCTTGGACTCAGCAACTGAAGCTTTCTTT. Translated, it gives CASSLDSATEAFF.

The chain recombines TRBV6-4 with TRBJ1-1; possibly TRBD1 for D (5 bases). V was pared by 8 bases and J by 0 bases, with 22 bases between. Germline CDR1 MRHNA, CDR2 SNTAGT. The CDR3 spans 17 residues. The CDR3 sequence is CASPRGASPNLNTEAFF. The CDR3 DNA reads as TGTGCCAGCCCACGAGGGGCCTCTCCCAATTTGAACACTGAAGCTTTCTTT.

The chain combines TRBV6-2 or TRBV6-3 with TRBJ1-4; 7 nucleotides align to TRBD1. The CDR3 runs 16 residues. The junction had 9 bases not matched to a gene; V was cut back by 2 bases and J by 6 bases. Germline CDR1 is MNHEY and CDR2 is SVGEGT. CDR3 coding DNA: TGTGCCAGCAGTTACCCCCCGGACAGGATTGATGAAAAACTGTTTTTT. As protein: CASSYPPDRIDEKLFF.

The table lists this clone with a count of one. This chain joins TRBV3-1 (or the pseudogene TRBV3-2) and TRBJ2-5; 15 bases line up with TRBD2. The CDR3 runs to 18 residues. In germline, CDR1 is LGHDT, CDR2 YNNKEL (reference sequence). The V segment lost 4 bases and the J segment 1 base; nucleotides outside the gene matches: 7. Written as DNA, the CDR3 is TGTGCCAGCAGCCCGGGACTAGCGGGGGGCCCGATCCAAGAGACCCAGTACTTC. This codes for CASSPGLAGGPIQETQYF.

The chain employs TRBV20-1 and TRBJ2-7; 7 bases agree with TRBD2. The ends lost 3 bases at V and 5 bases at J; junction bases unmatched: 7. This CDR3 region has 13 residues. Germline CDR1 and CDR2: DFQATT and SNEGSKA (reference sequence). CDR3 DNA: TGCAGTGCTAGTTGGTGGGAGGGCCACGAGCAGTACTTC. Translating it yields CSASWWEGHEQYF.

This chain uses TRBV6-6 with TRBJ2-7, with 8 bases that match TRBD2. Losses at the gene ends were 4 bases for V and 2 bases for J; bases not matched to a gene: 4. Germline assignment: CDR1 MNHNY and CDR2 SVGAGI (reference sequence). The CDR3 has 14 residues. CDR3 sequence (DNA): TGTGCCAGCAGTTCAGTGACTAGCGCCTACGAGCAGTACTTC. Residues: CASSSVTSAYEQYF.

V usage is TRBV6-6 and J usage is TRBJ1-5, with TRBD1 as a possible D gene (6 bases). The CDR3 runs 15 residues. Trimming took off 6 bases at V and 1 base at J, with 13 bases between the two ends. The germline V gene encodes CDR1 MNHNY and CDR2 SVGAGI (reference sequence). The CDR3 sequence is CASRPTGQSNQPQHF. The DNA of the CDR3 is TGTGCCAGCAGACCTACCGGACAGAGCAATCAGCCCCAGCATTTT.

Comments on this clone: The same CDR3 arises from other DNA sequences in this sample as well. V usage is TRBV7-9 and J usage is TRBJ2-2; D unresolved. Trimming took off 4 bases at V and 1 base at J, with 7 bases between the two ends. Germline CDR1 SEHNR, CDR2 FQNEAQ (reference sequence). The CDR3 loop spans 14 amino acids. CDR3 residues: CASSWTGNTGELFF. The CDR3, as DNA: TGTGCCAGCAGCTGGACGGGGAACACCGGGGAGCTGTTTTTT.

The rearrangement uses TRBV5-1 and TRBJ2-7; D uncertain. CDR1 is SGHRS and CDR2 is YFSETQ in the germline V gene. Trimming took 4 bases from V and 2 from J, leaving 10 bases between them. This CDR3 comprises 13 residues. The DNA for the CDR3 is TGCGCCAGCAGCCAAGGACGACCCTACGAGCAGTACTTC. Amino acid sequence: CASSQGRPYEQYF.

V is TRBV4-2 and J is TRBJ2-1; weak D call: TRBD2 (5 bases). Germline lookup yields CDR1 LGHNA and CDR2 YNFKEQ. Trimming took 5 bases from V and 0 from J, leaving 14 bases between them. The CDR3 length is 16 residues. The CDR3 DNA reads as TGTGCCAGCAGCGAAAGAGCGGCCAGCTCCTACAATGAGCAGTTCTTC. This encodes CASSERAASSYNEQFF.

A single count supports this clone. The genes are TRBV5-1 and TRBJ2-3, with D possibly TRBD2 on 8 matching bases. The V gene's germline CDR1 is SGHRS and CDR2 YFSETQ. Trimming pared 3 bases from V and 3 bases from J, leaving 26 bases between. The CDR3 is made up of 19 amino acids. The CDR3 spells CASSYTGGVTGFMTDTQYF. The CDR3 nucleotides are TGCGCCAGCAGCTACACGGGGGGGGTGACAGGGTTTATGACAGATACGCAGTATTTT.